This T cell receptor beta chain emerged from a study of PD-L1 blockade in urothelial cancer. Documented time point: pretreatment peripheral blood. Some clones are missing from TCRdb's copy, which holds only in-frame ones; the method was immunoSEQ multiplex PCR. The sample yields under 55,000 clones, roughly 90% seen once. The V and J ends lost 4 bases and 0 bases, in that order; junction bases with no gene match: 19. Per the germline V gene, CDR1 is SGHRS and CDR2 is YFSETQ. CDR3 size: 20 residues. This clonotype originated in a donor aged 40 or older with urothelial cancer. The chain joins TRBV5-1 to TRBJ2-1; TRBD2 matches 7 bases. The sequencing used PBMCs, collected around atezolizumab (anti-PD-L1) treatment. The CDR3 nucleotides are TGCGCCAGCAGCCCTGTGGGCGGAAAGACTAGCCGTAGCTCCTACAATGAGCAGTTCTTC. Amino acids: CASSPVGGKTSRSSYNEQFF.